The next 29 T cell receptor beta chains were all read from a single sample in a study of T cell repertoires in cytomegalovirus infection. These TCRs are of unknown antigen specificity. TCRdb used MiXCR to reprocess the reads, holding one entry per CDR3 protein. The sample shows hundreds of thousands of distinct CDR3 sequences, roughly 30% of them seen only once. The sample in question was cultured CD8+ T cells from PBMCs, obtained from culture after CMV antigen stimulation. These receptors all stem from a human donor in good health (CMV status not recorded). Some clones in this sample may be carry-over from other donors' samples.

This clonotype has a handful of counts. The CDR3 bases are TGTGCCAGCAGTTTAGTTGGGACAGGAACCGAGCAGTACTTC. Translating gives CASSLVGTGTEQYF. The rearrangement joins TRBV12-3 or TRBV12-4 to TRBJ2-7, with 8 bases that match TRBD1. The CDR3 consists of 14 residues. V was pared by 1 base and J by 6 bases, with 5 bases of the junction left unmatched.

The table lists this clonotype with many counts. The CDR3 sequence: CASSQEVILGMTDTQYF. As DNA, the CDR3 is TGTGCCAGCAGCCAAGAGGTTATTCTGGGGATGACAGATACGCAGTATTTT. This chain connects TRBV4-2 to TRBJ2-3, with unresolved D. V shed 0 bases and J shed 3 bases, with 16 bases lying between them. This CDR3 comprises 17 residues. Germline V lookup: CDR1 LGHNA, CDR2 YNFKEQ.

DNA of the CDR3: TGTGCCAGCAGCTCCTGGACTAGCGGGGTAGATACGCAGTATTTT. The encoded protein is CASSSWTSGVDTQYF. The V and J genes are TRBV5-5 and TRBJ2-3; TRBD2 matches 12 bases. Germline V gives CDR1 SGHKS, CDR2 YYEKEE (reference sequence). This CDR3 has 15 residues. Trimming at V came to 3 bases and at J to 5 bases, leaving 4 bases not matched to a gene.

This clonotype was seen repeatedly, ten times or more. The chain joins TRBV7-9 to TRBJ2-3; 11 nucleotides line up with TRBD1. The CDR3 spans 15 residues. Germline CDR1 is SEHNR and CDR2 is FQNEAQ (reference sequence). V was clipped by 5 bases and J by 6 bases; unmatched bases: 7. The CDR3 reads CASSPRTGGVDTQYF. The CDR3 DNA reads TGTGCCAGCAGCCCCCGGACAGGGGGCGTGGATACGCAGTATTTT.

Worth noting for this clonotype: A much larger clone differs from this one at a single base, so this may be a read error. The V gene is TRBV7-2, the J gene TRBJ2-1, with D tentatively TRBD2 (5 bases). There are 16 residues in the CDR3. The germline V gene encodes CDR1 SGHTA and CDR2 FQGNSA. In DNA, the CDR3 is TGTGCCAACAGCTCACCCGGGATTCAAAGTAGTTATGAGCAGTTCTTC. Translating it yields CANSSPGIQSSYEQFF. Looking up the rest from reference TRBV7-2 and TRBJ2-1 gives the full variable domain: GAGVSQSPSNKVTEKGKDVELRCDPISGHTALYWYRQSLGQGLEFLIYFQGNSAPDKSGLPSDRFSAERTGGSVSTLTIQRTQQEDSAVYLCANSSPGIQSSYEQFFGPGTRLTVL.

V gene TRBV19 combines with J gene TRBJ2-3, with a tentative D call TRBD2 (7 bases). The CDR3 loop spans 16 amino acids. The V gene's germline CDR1 is LNHDA and CDR2 SQIVND (reference sequence). Trimming took off 4 bases at V and 1 base at J, with 15 bases between the two ends. This CDR3 reads CASSSRGGRGTDTQYF. The CDR3 DNA is TGTGCCAGTAGTAGCAGGGGCGGGAGAGGCACAGATACGCAGTATTTT.

This clonotype has a handful of counts. This chain links TRBV7-6 with TRBJ2-5; D unresolved. The CDR3 covers 17 residues. Per germline, CDR1 SGHVS and CDR2 FNYEAQ. V lost 5 bases to trimming and J lost 4 bases, with 23 bases between them. The CDR3 spells CASSNPSETPRAETQYF. The CDR3 bases are TGTGCCAGCAGCAACCCCTCCGAGACGCCTCGTGCAGAGACCCAGTACTTC.

This clonotype was counted ten times or more. The V and J genes are TRBV7-8 and TRBJ2-1; no clear D. Trimming shortened V by 2 bases and J by 4 bases, and 6 bases separated the two germline ends. The CDR3 runs 13 residues. Per germline, CDR1 SGHVS and CDR2 FQNEAQ. CDR3 nucleotides: TGTGCCAGCAGCTTATCGGAATACAATGAGCAGTTCTTC. The encoded protein is CASSLSEYNEQFF.

Comments on this clonotype: One end of the junction does not line up with germline, which may come from a read error. CDR3 in DNA: TGTGTCAGCAGTCGGGGGCAACGCGGCACCGGGGAGCTGTTTTTT. This codes for CVSSRGQRGTGELFF. This chain connects TRBV11-2 to TRBJ2-2, with D perhaps matching TRBD1 or TRBD2 (6 bases each). Germline V gives CDR1 SGHAT, CDR2 FQNNGV. This CDR3 is 15 amino acids long.

The chain recombines TRBV15 with TRBJ2-2; no firm D call. The CDR3 consists of 11 residues. The V gene lost 9 bases and the J gene lost 6 bases, with 8 bases spanning the gap. Germline CDR1 is LNHNV and CDR2 is YYDKDF (reference sequence). CDR3 protein: CATFASGELFF. In nucleotides, the CDR3 is TGTGCCACGTTCGCGTCCGGGGAGCTGTTTTTT.

This clonotype was detected a few times. This chain joins TRBV7-9 and TRBJ1-3; D not certain. From germline, CDR1 is SEHNR and CDR2 FQNEAQ (reference sequence). This CDR3 is 15 amino acids long. Trimming removed 4 bases from V and 2 bases from J, with 12 bases in between. CDR3 nucleotide sequence: TGTGCCAGCAGCTCTTCCGCGGACGCTGGAAACACCATATATTTT. Its translation is CASSSSADAGNTIYF.

The chain joins TRBV12-3 or TRBV12-4 to TRBJ1-3; D might be TRBD1 (5 bases). Deletions cut 11 bases from V and 1 base from J, with 12 bases between. This CDR3 has 13 residues. DNA of the CDR3: TGTGCCGGCGTGGGGACTTCTGGAAACACCATATATTTT. This translates into CAGVGTSGNTIYF.

V usage is TRBV7-9 and J usage is TRBJ1-5; 7 nucleotides agree with TRBD1. J gave up 6 bases and V 5 bases, and 13 bases lay outside the gene matches. The CDR3 covers 16 residues. Germline-derived CDR1 and CDR2 are SEHNR and FQNEAQ (reference sequence). This CDR3 is CASSGSRGKDFQPQHF. DNA of the CDR3: TGTGCCAGCAGCGGTTCCAGGGGGAAGGACTTTCAGCCCCAGCATTTT.

In regard to this clonotype: A junction boundary mismatches the germline segment, possibly from a read error. The rearrangement joins TRBV11-2 to TRBJ2-1, with a tentative D call TRBD1 (5 bases). The CDR3 totals 13 residues. Germline V gene data show CDR1 as SGHAT and CDR2 as FQNNGV. CDR3 in amino acids: CVSSPTVLNEQFF. The CDR3 DNA sequence: TGTGTCAGCAGCCCGACAGTCCTCAATGAGCAGTTCTTC.

This clonotype was seen more than once but under ten times. The rearrangement joins TRBV10-2 to TRBJ1-1; no firm D call. The CDR3 is made up of 13 amino acids. Trimming left V 3 bases short and J 5 bases short, with 10 bases between. Per germline, CDR1 WSHSY and CDR2 SAAADI. In DNA form, the CDR3 reads TGCGCCAGCAGTGACCTGAGAGGGACTGAAGCTTTCTTT. Translated: CASSDLRGTEAFF.

CDR3 loop: CASSPWDSNYNEQFF. In DNA, the CDR3 is TGTGCCAGCTCACCATGGGACAGCAACTACAATGAGCAGTTCTTC. The chain recombines TRBV18 with TRBJ2-1; 7 bases are shared with TRBD1. V shed 2 bases, J shed 3 bases, and the junction held 4 bases outside the gene matches. The length of the CDR3 is 15 residues. From germline, CDR1 is KGHSH and CDR2 LQKENI.

This sequence joins TRBV6-1 and TRBJ2-7, with 9 bases aligning to TRBD1. The CDR3 loop spans 15 amino acids. CDR1 and CDR2 from the germline V gene are MNHNS and SASEGT. Trimming cost V 5 bases and J 2 bases; bases outside gene matches: 7. The CDR3: CASSPERQGAYEQYV. In DNA, the CDR3 is TGTGCCAGCAGTCCCGAAAGACAGGGGGCCTACGAGCAGTACGTC.

This clonotype is medium-sized in the sample. The V and J genes are TRBV28 and TRBJ2-3; a possible D gene is TRBD1 (6 bases). Per the germline V gene, CDR1 is MDHEN and CDR2 is SYDVKM. V dropped 0 bases and J dropped 1 base, with 8 bases sitting between them. The CDR3 length is 15 residues. CDR3 bases: TGTGCCAGCAGTTTATGGACAGGAGGCACAGATACGCAGTATTTT. Its translation is CASSLWTGGTDTQYF.

This clonotype was observed a few times. V and J are TRBV6-1 and TRBJ1-6; the D gene is possibly TRBD1 (5 bases). The CDR3 covers 15 residues. V lost 2 bases and J 4 bases, leaving 9 bases between the germline ends. Germline CDR1 and CDR2: MNHNS and SASEGT. CDR3 residues: CASSELGGYNSPLHF. The CDR3 nucleotides read TGTGCCAGCAGTGAATTGGGGGGTTATAATTCACCCCTCCACTTT.

This chain uses TRBV20-1 with TRBJ2-1; 9 positions match TRBD1. V lost 1 base, J lost 9 bases, and 7 bases stayed unmatched. Per the germline V gene, CDR1 is DFQATT and CDR2 is SNEGSKA (reference sequence). This CDR3 region has 14 residues. The CDR3 loop is CSARVTGQGFEQFF. The CDR3 coding sequence is TGCAGTGCTAGAGTAACCGGACAGGGGTTTGAGCAGTTCTTC.

V is TRBV19 and J is TRBJ1-5, with 7 bases aligning to TRBD1. The ends lost 3 bases at V and 0 bases at J; junction bases unmatched: 8. Germline values: CDR1 LNHDA, CDR2 SQIVND (reference sequence). The CDR3 is 17 residues long. CDR3 in amino acids: CASSIRDRSISNQPQHF. The CDR3 nucleotides read TGTGCCAGTAGTATCCGGGACAGATCAATTAGCAATCAGCCCCAGCATTTT.

This clonotype was picked up a small number of times. This chain joins TRBV6-6 and TRBJ2-3, with D perhaps TRBD2 (5 bases). With 4 bases removed from V and 0 bases from J, the gap between germline ends came to 26 bases. CDR3 length: 20 residues. Germline CDR1 MNHNY, CDR2 SVGAGI (reference sequence). Here the CDR3 reads CASSSTGGLDIYHSTDTQYF. For the CDR3, the DNA is TGTGCCAGCAGTTCAACCGGAGGACTGGATATCTACCATAGCACAGATACGCAGTATTTT.

This sequence joins TRBV7-8 and TRBJ2-7; D is perhaps TRBD2 (6 bases). Per germline, CDR1 SGHVS and CDR2 FQNEAQ. Trimming removed 2 bases from V and 0 bases from J, with 14 bases in between. CDR3 size: 16 residues. DNA for the CDR3: TGTGCCAGCAGCTTAATGGGACTTCCGAGCTCCTACGAGCAGTACTTC. It translates to CASSLMGLPSSYEQYF.

This chain uses TRBV7-6 with TRBJ2-7; D is uncertain. V dropped 1 base and J dropped 5 bases, with 9 bases sitting between them. This CDR3 region has 13 residues. Germline CDR1 SGHVS, CDR2 FNYEAQ. CDR3 sequence reads: CASSLVEGNEQYF. DNA of the CDR3: TGTGCCAGCAGCTTAGTCGAAGGGAACGAGCAGTACTTC.

This clonotype has ten or more counts. The genes are TRBV7-2 and TRBJ2-1; D is uncertain. Trimming cost V 6 bases and J 0 bases, with 6 bases left between them. This CDR3 has 13 residues. Germline assignment: CDR1 SGHTA and CDR2 FQGNSA. CDR3 nucleotide sequence: TGTGCCAGCAGTTTTGTCTCCTACAATGAGCAGTTCTTC. It is translated as CASSFVSYNEQFF.

This chain links TRBV5-1 with TRBJ1-1; 8 nucleotides align to TRBD1. V lost 4 bases and J lost 5; bases outside the gene matches: 7. Germline V CDR1 and CDR2: SGHRS, YFSETQ. This CDR3 has 14 amino acids. CDR3 region: CASSDGQGETEAFF. The CDR3, as DNA: TGCGCCAGCAGCGACGGACAGGGAGAGACTGAAGCTTTCTTT.

This clonotype was seen a few times. The chain couples TRBV4-3 to TRBJ2-5; TRBD2 matches at 12 bases. The CDR3 extends over 19 amino acids. With 0 bases clipped from V and 4 bases from J, the junction kept 12 bases outside the gene matches. CDR1 LGHNA and CDR2 YSLEER come from the germline V gene. The CDR3 here is CASSQDGPSGGAGGETQYF. Written as DNA, the CDR3 is TGCGCCAGCAGCCAAGATGGCCCTAGCGGGGGGGCCGGTGGAGAGACCCAGTACTTC.

This chain joins TRBV3-1 and TRBJ2-5; TRBD2 agrees at 10 bases. The germline V gene has CDR1 LGHDT and CDR2 YNNKEL (reference sequence). The CDR3 runs 16 residues. With 4 bases clipped from V and 5 bases from J, the junction kept 10 bases outside the gene matches. The CDR3 DNA reads TGTGCCAGCAGCCGCGCAGATAGCGGGGGGTGGGAGACCCAGTACTTC. Translation gives CASSRADSGGWETQYF.

There are a few counts of this clonotype. V is TRBV5-4 and J is TRBJ1-1; 7 bases align to TRBD1. Unmatched junction bases numbered 5, after V lost 0 bases and J lost 6 bases. CDR1 SGHNT and CDR2 YYREEE come from the germline V gene (reference sequence). There are 14 residues in the CDR3. The CDR3 region has the DNA TGTGCCAGCAGCTTGGAGGGCAGGGGGGCTGAAGCTTTCTTT. Protein product: CASSLEGRGAEAFF.